This TCR beta chain was identified in a study of cytomegalovirus exposure and HLA in healthy donors. Study results and limitations: A list of 150 to 200 TCR beta chains associated with cytomegalovirus was given.

The donors were part of the roughly 120-subject validation cohort, which stood apart from the 666-subject first cohort. For this clone: Antigen specificity is unknown.

Germline lookup yields CDR1 MNHEY and CDR2 SVGAGI. V was pared by 6 bases and J by 2 bases, with 12 bases between. The CDR3 runs to 14 residues. The method was immunoSEQ multiplex PCR; TCRdb's version includes in-frame clones alone and lacks a portion of them. The repertoire holds approximately 160,000 clones, roughly 96% seen once, with approximately 0.82% in the top ten. The chain carries TRBV6-5 and TRBJ2-3; weak D call: TRBD1 (5 bases). The clonotype originates from a woman between 18 and 30 years old in good health and CMV-seronegative. Material for sequencing was PBMCs. The chain's CDR3 is CASRDSLLTDTQYF. The CDR3 DNA follows: TGTGCCAGCAGAGACAGCCTGCTCACAGATACGCAGTATTTT.